The 9 T cell receptor beta chains given below trace back to one sample, sequenced in a study of control samples from healthy donors and cancer patients. Using immunoSEQ multiplex PCR, the repertoire was profiled, and TCRdb retains in-frame clones only, with some absent. The sample lists 150,000 or so clones; 93% were seen once. Sequenced: blood. These receptors were collected from a man aged 18 to 29 in good health.

The V gene is TRBV6-2 or TRBV6-3, the J gene TRBJ2-7; possibly TRBD1 for D (6 bases). Germline V gene data show CDR1 as MNHEY and CDR2 as SVGEGT. V was pared by 6 bases and J by 0 bases, with 12 bases between. The CDR3 loop spans 14 amino acids. The CDR3 reads CASSLGQSSYEQYF. The CDR3 region has the DNA TGTGCCAGCAGCTTGGGACAATCCTCCTACGAGCAGTACTTC.

The chain employs TRBV5-1 and TRBJ2-7, with 7 bases aligning to TRBD1. CDR1 is SGHRS, CDR2 YFSETQ, per germline. The CDR3 has 14 amino acids. Losses at the gene ends were 0 bases for V and 3 bases for J; bases not matched to a gene: 3. CDR3 in amino acids: CASSLGDSFYEQYF. For the CDR3, the DNA is TGCGCCAGCAGCTTGGGGGACAGTTTCTACGAGCAGTACTTC.

The rearrangement uses TRBV20-1 and TRBJ2-7; 9 bases match TRBD1. V shed 3 bases and J 3 bases; nucleotides not matched to a gene: 3. CDR1 is DFQATT and CDR2 is SNEGSKA in the germline V gene (reference sequence). This CDR3 region has 13 residues. The CDR3, as DNA: TGCAGTGCTAGTGGGACAGGGATCTACGAGCAGTACTTC. This gives the protein CSASGTGIYEQYF.

The rearrangement joins TRBV5-4 to TRBJ2-7, with D uncertain. The CDR3 loop spans 14 amino acids. Germline CDR1 reads SGHNT; CDR2 reads YYREEE (reference sequence). The ends were cut back, 2 bases at V and 3 bases at J, with 12 bases in the middle. CDR3 bases: TGTGCCAGCAGCTTAGCTCCCGGTGGCTACGAGCAGTACTTC. Translated: CASSLAPGGYEQYF. The full variable domain, completed using reference TRBV5-4 and TRBJ2-7, is ETGVTQSPTHLIKTRGQQVTLRCSSQSGHNTVSWYQQALGQGPQFIFQYYREEENGRGNFPPRFSGLQFPNYSSELNVNALELDDSALYLCASSLAPGGYEQYFGPGTRLTVT.

V and J are TRBV6-2 or TRBV6-3 and TRBJ1-4; TRBD1 matches 7 bases. V was pared by 4 bases and J by 3 bases, with 5 bases of the junction left unmatched. The CDR3 runs to 15 residues. Germline CDR1 reads MNHEY; CDR2 reads SVGEGT. CDR3 in amino acids: CASSFRQGANEKLFF. The CDR3 DNA follows: TGTGCCAGCAGTTTCCGACAGGGAGCTAATGAAAAACTGTTTTTT.

This clone was detected a few times. In DNA, the CDR3 is TGTGCCAGCTCACCCGGAGGCAGTAGTGGAAACACCATATATTTT. Its translation: CASSPGGSSGNTIYF. This chain joins TRBV18 and TRBJ1-3; D not certain. V lost 3 bases to trimming and J lost 3 bases, with 12 bases between them. This CDR3 spans 15 amino acids. CDR1 KGHSH and CDR2 LQKENI come from the germline V gene.

This chain's CDR3 is CASSRRTSGRVSDEQYF. CDR3 nucleotides: TGCGCCAGCAGCCGACGGACTAGCGGGAGAGTTTCGGACGAGCAGTACTTC. The V and J genes are TRBV4-1 and TRBJ2-7; 13 bases line up with TRBD2. Germline V gene lookup returns CDR1 MGHRA and CDR2 YSYEKL. The CDR3 extends over 17 amino acids. J gave up 5 bases and V 4 bases, and 11 bases lay outside the gene matches.

The chain links TRBV28 to TRBJ2-7; D may correspond to TRBD1 or TRBD2 (5 bases each). The CDR3 runs 16 residues. Deletions cut 6 bases from V and 3 bases from J, with 21 bases between. Germline-derived CDR1 and CDR2 are MDHEN and SYDVKM. The CDR3 coding sequence is TGTGCCAGCAGCTTGGGGGACCAAACCTTTGACTACGAGCAGTACTTC. Protein: CASSLGDQTFDYEQYF. The full variable domain, rest sourced from reference TRBV28 and TRBJ2-7, is DVKVTQSSRYLVKRTGEKVFLECVQDMDHENMFWYRQDPGLGLRLIYFSYDVKMKEKGDIPEGYSVSREKKERFSLILESASTNQTSMYLCASSLGDQTFDYEQYFGPGTRLTVT.

The chain joins TRBV29-1 to TRBJ2-2, with D perhaps TRBD1 or TRBD2 (6 bases each). The CDR3 spans 15 residues. V was trimmed by 4 bases and J by 4 bases, leaving 16 bases between them. Germline CDR1 is SQVTM and CDR2 is ANQGSEA. The CDR3 nucleotides are TGCAGCGTTGGCCACTTCGGAGGGGGCACCGGGGAGCTGTTTTTT. This codes for CSVGHFGGGTGELFF.